The rows below give T cell receptor beta chains drawn from one sample of a study of cytomegalovirus exposure and HLA in healthy donors. Libraries were prepared by immunoSEQ multiplex PCR; TCRdb keeps only in-frame clonotypes and omits some of them. This table has about 110,000 clones, roughly four fifths appearing once. Sequencing used PBMCs. The source is a woman in her 30s in good health and CMV-seronegative. Both conserved end residues are part of each CDR3. A D gene is named only where the DNA matches it firmly. Size values are once, few and many counts, or a class for expanded clones, and some rows have none.

v_gene	abundance	d_gene	j_gene	CDR3nt	CDR3aa
TRBV11-2	.	.	TRBJ2-6	TGTGCCAGCAGCTTCCCCCCCCTGGGGCCCTCTGGGGCCAACGTCCTGACTTTC	CASSFPPLGPSGANVLTF
TRBV6-5	few	TRBD1	TRBJ2-2	TGTGCCAGCAGACCGCCGGGACAGGGGACCGGGGAGCTGTTTTTT	CASRPPGQGTGELFF
TRBV6-5	.	.	TRBJ1-1	TGTGCCAGCAGTTACTGGCAGGGGTTTGGGAACACTGAAGCTTTCTTT	CASSYWQGFGNTEAFF
TRBV9	.	TRBD2	TRBJ2-3	TGTGCCAGCAGCGTAGCTGGTAGCGGGGGCACAGATACGCAGTATTTT	CASSVAGSGGTDTQYF
TRBV30	.	TRBD1	TRBJ2-7	TGTGCCTGGAGTGGACAGGGGCGGAACGAGCAGTACTTC	CAWSGQGRNEQYF
TRBV7-8	.	TRBD1	TRBJ1-5	TGTGCCAGCAGCTCCATACCAGGGGGAGCAAATCAGCCCCAGCATTTT	CASSSIPGGANQPQHF
TRBV20-1	.	.	TRBJ1-1	TGCAGTGCTAGAGATCGAGGGCCGGCTTTCTTT	CSARDRGPAFF
TRBV27	.	TRBD2	TRBJ2-7	TGTGCCAGCAGGCCCGGGACTAGCTACGAGCAGTACTTC	CASRPGTSYEQYF
TRBV7-9	once	.	TRBJ2-5	TGTGCCAGCAGCTCACAGGGTCGGGAGACCCAGTACTTC	CASSSQGRETQYF
TRBV4-2	.	TRBD2	TRBJ2-7	TGTGCCAGCAGCGTACTAGCGGGAGAGTCCTACGAGCAGTACTTC	CASSVLAGESYEQYF
TRBV4-3	.	TRBD2	TRBJ2-7	TGCGCCAGCAGCCAAGAGGGAGGGTTGATGTACGAGCAGTACTTC	CASSQEGGLMYEQYF
TRBV19	.	.	TRBJ1-2	TGTGCCAGTAGTATTTCCGCGAACTATGGCTACACCTTC	CASSISANYGYTF
TRBV5-4	.	.	TRBJ1-2	TGTGCCAGCAGCTTGGGAGTGGATGGCTACACCTTC	CASSLGVDGYTF
TRBV7-9	.	TRBD1	TRBJ2-5	TGTGCCAGCAGCCCCCCCGACAGGGTTCGGGAGACCCAGTACTTC	CASSPPDRVRETQYF
TRBV20-1	.	.	TRBJ1-1	TGCAGTGCAAAGGTGGACATTGAAGCTTTCTTT	CSAKVDIEAFF
TRBV5-4	few	TRBD1	TRBJ2-2	TGTGCCAGCAGCTCAGCGGACAGGGGCGGGGAGCTGTTTTTT	CASSSADRGGELFF
TRBV5-4	once	TRBD1	TRBJ1-2	TGTGCCAGCAGCTTGGGGGCGACAGGGGACTATGGCTACACCTTC	CASSLGATGDYGYTF
TRBV6-5	few	TRBD1	TRBJ2-2	TGTGCCAGCAGCCAAACAGGGGTTCCCGGGGAGCTGTTTTTT	CASSQTGVPGELFF